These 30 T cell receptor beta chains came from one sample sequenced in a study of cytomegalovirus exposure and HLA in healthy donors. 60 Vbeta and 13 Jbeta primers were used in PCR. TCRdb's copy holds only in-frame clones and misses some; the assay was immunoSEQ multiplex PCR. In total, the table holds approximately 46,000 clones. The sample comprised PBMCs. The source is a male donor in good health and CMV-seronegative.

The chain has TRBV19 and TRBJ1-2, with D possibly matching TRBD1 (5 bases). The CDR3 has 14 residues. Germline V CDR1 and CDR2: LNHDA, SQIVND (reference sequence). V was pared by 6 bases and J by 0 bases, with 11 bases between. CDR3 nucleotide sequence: TGTGCCAGTAGGGGACTGAGAGCTAACTATGGCTACACCTTC. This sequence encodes CASRGLRANYGYTF.

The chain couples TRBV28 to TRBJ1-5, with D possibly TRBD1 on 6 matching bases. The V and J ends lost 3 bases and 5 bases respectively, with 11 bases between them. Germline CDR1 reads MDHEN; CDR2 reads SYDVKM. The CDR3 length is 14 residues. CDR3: CASSFLGQHQPQHF. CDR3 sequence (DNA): TGTGCCAGCAGTTTTCTCGGACAGCATCAGCCCCAGCATTTT.

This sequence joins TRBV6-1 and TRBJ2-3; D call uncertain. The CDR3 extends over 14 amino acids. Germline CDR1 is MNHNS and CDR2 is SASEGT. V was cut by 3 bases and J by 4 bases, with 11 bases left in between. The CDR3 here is CASSEGSLPDTQYF. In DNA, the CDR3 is TGTGCCAGCAGTGAGGGCAGTTTACCAGATACGCAGTATTTT.

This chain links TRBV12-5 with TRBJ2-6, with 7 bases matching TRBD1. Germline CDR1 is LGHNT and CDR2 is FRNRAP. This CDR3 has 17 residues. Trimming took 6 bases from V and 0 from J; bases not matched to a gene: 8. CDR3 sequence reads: CASGPGTASSGANVLTF. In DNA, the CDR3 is TGTGCTAGTGGCCCCGGGACAGCGAGCTCTGGGGCCAACGTCCTGACTTTC.

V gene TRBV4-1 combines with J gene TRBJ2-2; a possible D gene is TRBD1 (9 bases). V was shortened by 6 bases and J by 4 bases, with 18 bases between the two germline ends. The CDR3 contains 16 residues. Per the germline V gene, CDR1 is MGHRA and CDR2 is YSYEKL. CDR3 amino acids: CASSRGGQGFTGELFF. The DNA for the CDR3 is TGCGCCAGCAGTCGGGGGGGACAGGGATTCACCGGGGAGCTGTTTTTT.

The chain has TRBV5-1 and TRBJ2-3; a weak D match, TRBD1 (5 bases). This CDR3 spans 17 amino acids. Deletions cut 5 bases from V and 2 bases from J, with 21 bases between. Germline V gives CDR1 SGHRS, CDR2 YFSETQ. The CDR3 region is CASRGEVAGQVTDTQYF. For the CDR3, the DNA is TGCGCCAGCAGAGGTGAGGTAGCAGGGCAGGTCACAGATACGCAGTATTTT.

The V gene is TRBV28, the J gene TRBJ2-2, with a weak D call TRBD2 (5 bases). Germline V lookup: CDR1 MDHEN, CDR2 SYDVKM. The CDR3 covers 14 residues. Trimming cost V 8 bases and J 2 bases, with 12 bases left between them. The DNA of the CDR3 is TGTGCCAGCGGGGAGAGACGAAACACCGGGGAGCTGTTTTTT. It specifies CASGERRNTGELFF.

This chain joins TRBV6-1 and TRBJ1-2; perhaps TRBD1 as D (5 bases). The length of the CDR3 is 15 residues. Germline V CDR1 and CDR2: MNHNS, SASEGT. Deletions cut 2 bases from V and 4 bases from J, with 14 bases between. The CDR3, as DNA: TGTGCCAGCAGTGAATCCACTACAGGACCCTATGGCTACACCTTC. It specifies CASSESTTGPYGYTF.

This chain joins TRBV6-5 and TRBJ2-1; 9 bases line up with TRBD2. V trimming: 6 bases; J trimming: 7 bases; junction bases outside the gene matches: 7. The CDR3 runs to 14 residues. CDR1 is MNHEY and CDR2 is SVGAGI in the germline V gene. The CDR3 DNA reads TGTGCCAGCAGGGCAGCGGGAGGCAGGAATGAGCAGTTCTTC. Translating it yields CASRAAGGRNEQFF.

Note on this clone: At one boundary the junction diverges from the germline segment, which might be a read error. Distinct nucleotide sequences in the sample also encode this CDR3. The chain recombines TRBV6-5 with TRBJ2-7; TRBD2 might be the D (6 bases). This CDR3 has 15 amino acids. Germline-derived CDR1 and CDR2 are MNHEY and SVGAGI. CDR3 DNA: TGCGCCAGCAGCCTCGGGACGGTTAAGGGAGGCGAGCAGTACTTC. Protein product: CASSLGTVKGGEQYF.

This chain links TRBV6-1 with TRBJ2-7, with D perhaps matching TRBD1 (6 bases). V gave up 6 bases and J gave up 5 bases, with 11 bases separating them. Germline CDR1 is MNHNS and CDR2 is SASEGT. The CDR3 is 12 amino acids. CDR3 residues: CASRFTGNEQYF. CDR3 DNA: TGTGCCAGCAGGTTCACAGGGAACGAGCAGTACTTC.

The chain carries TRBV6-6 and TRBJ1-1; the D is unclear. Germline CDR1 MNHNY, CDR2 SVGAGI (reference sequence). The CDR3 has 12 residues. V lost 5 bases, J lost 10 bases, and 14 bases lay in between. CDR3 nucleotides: TGTGCCAGCAGTCCCGAGCAGGTTGCAGCTTTCTTT. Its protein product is CASSPEQVAAFF.

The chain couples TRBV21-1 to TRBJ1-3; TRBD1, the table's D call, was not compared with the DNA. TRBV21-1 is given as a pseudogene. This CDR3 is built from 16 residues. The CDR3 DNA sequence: TGTGCCAGCAGCCGCAGGGGGGACCACTCTGGAAACACCATATATTTT. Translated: CASSRRGDHSGNTIYF.

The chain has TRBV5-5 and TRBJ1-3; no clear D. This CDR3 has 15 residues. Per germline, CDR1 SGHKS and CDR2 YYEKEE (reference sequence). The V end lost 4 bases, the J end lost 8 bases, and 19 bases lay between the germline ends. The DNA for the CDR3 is TGTGCCAGCAGCCCCGCAGAGGTCCGCCCGGACACCATATATTTT. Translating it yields CASSPAEVRPDTIYF.

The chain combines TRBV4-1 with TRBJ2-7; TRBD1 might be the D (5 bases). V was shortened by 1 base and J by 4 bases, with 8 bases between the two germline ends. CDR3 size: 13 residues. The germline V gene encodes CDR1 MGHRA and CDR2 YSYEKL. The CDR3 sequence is CASSQGPGYEQYF. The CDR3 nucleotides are TGCGCCAGCAGCCAAGGGCCAGGGTACGAGCAGTACTTC.

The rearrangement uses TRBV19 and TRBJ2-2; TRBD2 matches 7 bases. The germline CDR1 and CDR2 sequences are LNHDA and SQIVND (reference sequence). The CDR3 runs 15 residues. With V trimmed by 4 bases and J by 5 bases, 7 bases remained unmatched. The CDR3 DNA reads TGTGCCAGTAGTAAGGCGGGAGCAGTGACCGGGGAGCTGTTTTTT. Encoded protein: CASSKAGAVTGELFF.

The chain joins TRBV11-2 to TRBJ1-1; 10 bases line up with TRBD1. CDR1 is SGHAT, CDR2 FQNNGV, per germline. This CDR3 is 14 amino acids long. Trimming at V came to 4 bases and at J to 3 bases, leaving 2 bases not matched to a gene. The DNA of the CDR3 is TGTGCCAGCAGCTCGACAGGGGGCCACACTGAAGCTTTCTTT. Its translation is CASSSTGGHTEAFF.

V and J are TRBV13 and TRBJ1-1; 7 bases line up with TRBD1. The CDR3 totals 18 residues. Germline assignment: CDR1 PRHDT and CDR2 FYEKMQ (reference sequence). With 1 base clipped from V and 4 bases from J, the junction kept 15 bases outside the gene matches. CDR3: CASSLAFLQGWGTTEAFF. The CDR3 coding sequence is TGTGCCAGCAGCTTAGCTTTTTTACAGGGGTGGGGTACCACTGAAGCTTTCTTT.

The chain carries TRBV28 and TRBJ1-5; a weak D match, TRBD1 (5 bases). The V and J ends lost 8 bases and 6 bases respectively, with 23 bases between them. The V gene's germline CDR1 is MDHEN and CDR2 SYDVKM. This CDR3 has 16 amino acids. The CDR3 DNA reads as TGTGCCAGCGAGGCGTCGGGCCAGGGTGTTTTTCAGCCCCAGCATTTT. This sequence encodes CASEASGQGVFQPQHF.

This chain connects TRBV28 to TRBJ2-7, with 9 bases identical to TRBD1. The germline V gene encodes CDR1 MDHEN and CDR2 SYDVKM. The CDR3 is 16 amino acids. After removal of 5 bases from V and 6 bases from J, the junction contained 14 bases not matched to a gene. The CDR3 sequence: CASSRASGTGFREQYF. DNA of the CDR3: TGTGCCAGCAGTAGGGCTTCCGGGACAGGGTTTCGCGAGCAGTACTTC.

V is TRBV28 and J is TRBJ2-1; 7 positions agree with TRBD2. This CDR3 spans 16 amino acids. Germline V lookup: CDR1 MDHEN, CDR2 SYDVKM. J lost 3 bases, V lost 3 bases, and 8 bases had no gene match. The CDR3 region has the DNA TGTGCCAGCAGTTTTGGTCTAGCTAGCGGCTACAATGAGCAGTTCTTC. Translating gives CASSFGLASGYNEQFF.

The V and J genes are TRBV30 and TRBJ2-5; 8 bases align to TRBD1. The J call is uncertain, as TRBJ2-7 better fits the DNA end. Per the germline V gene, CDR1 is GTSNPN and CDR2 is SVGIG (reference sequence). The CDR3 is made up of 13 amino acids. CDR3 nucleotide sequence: TGTGCCTGGAGTGGGACAGGGTCCCACGAGCAGTACTTC. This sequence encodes CAWSGTGSHEQYF.

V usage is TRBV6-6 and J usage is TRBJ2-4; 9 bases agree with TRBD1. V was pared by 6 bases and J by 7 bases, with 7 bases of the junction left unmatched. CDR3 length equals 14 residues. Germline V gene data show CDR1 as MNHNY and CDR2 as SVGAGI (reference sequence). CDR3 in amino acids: CASSGSGQGNIQYF. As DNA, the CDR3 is TGTGCCAGCAGCGGCTCGGGACAGGGTAACATTCAGTACTTC.

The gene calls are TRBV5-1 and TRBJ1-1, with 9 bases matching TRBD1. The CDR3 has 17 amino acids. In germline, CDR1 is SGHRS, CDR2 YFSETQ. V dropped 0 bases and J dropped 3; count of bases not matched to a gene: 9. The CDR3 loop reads CASSLGDRVTVDTEAFF. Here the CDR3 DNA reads TGCGCCAGCAGCTTGGGGGACAGGGTTACGGTCGACACTGAAGCTTTCTTT.

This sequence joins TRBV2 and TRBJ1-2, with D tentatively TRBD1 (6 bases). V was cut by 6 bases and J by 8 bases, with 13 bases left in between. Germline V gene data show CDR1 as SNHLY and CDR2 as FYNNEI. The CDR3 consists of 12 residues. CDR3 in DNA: TGTGCCAGCAGGACGGGACAAATAGGCTACACCTTC. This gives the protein CASRTGQIGYTF.

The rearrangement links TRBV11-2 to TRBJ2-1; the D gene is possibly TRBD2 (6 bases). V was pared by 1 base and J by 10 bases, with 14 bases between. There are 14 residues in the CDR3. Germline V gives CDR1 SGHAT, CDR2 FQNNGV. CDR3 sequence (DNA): TGTGCCAGCAGCTTAGGACCGGGACTCCGGGAGCAGTTCTTC. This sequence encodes CASSLGPGLREQFF.

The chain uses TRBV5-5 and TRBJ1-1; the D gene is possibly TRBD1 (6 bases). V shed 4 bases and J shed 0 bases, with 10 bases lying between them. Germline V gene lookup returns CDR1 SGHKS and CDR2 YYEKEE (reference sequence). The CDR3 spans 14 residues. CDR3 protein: CASSPGTLNTEAFF. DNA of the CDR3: TGTGCCAGCAGCCCCGGGACATTGAACACTGAAGCTTTCTTT.

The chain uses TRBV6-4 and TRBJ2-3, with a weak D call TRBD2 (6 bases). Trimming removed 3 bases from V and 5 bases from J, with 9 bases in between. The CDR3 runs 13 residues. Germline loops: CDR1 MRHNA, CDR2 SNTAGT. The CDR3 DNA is TGTGCCAGCAGTGAGGGTAGCGGAGATACGCAGTATTTT. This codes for CASSEGSGDTQYF.

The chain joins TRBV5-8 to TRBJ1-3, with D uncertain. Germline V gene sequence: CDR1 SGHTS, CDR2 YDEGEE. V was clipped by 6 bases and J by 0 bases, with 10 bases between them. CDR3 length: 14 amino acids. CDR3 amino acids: CASTIPSSGNTIYF. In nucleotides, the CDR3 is TGTGCCAGCACCATCCCGAGCTCTGGAAACACCATATATTTT.

Written as DNA, the CDR3 is TGTGCCAGCAGCCCCGATGGCTACACCTTC. Translating gives CASSPDGYTF. The chain uses TRBV7-9 and TRBJ1-2; no clear D gene. With 5 bases removed from V and 6 bases from J, the gap between germline ends came to 4 bases. The CDR3 is 10 residues long. Germline CDR1 SEHNR, CDR2 FQNEAQ (reference sequence). The full variable domain, completed using reference TRBV7-9 and TRBJ1-2, is DTGVSQNPRHKITKRGQNVTFRCDPISEHNRLYWYRQTLGQGPEFLTYFQNEAQLEKSRLLSDRFSAERPKGSFSTLEIQRTEQGDSAMYLCASSPDGYTFGSGTRLTVV.